This TCR beta chain was captured by sequencing in a study of cytomegalovirus exposure and HLA in healthy donors. CDR1 and CDR2 (germline): SQVTM, ANQGSEA. Trimming stripped 6 bases from V and 7 bases from J, with 13 bases between. The CDR3 has 12 residues. Researchers ran the PCR with 60 Vbeta and 13 Jbeta primers. Sequencing used immunoSEQ multiplex PCR; TCRdb keeps in-frame clones, though not all of them. The data show tens of thousands of clones, about 70% seen once. General study results and limits: When the data were analyzed later, several of the most significant clusters appeared to be linked to common viral pathogens.

About this clone itself: Its specificity is unknown.

The sequenced material came from PBMCs. The chain employs TRBV29-1 and TRBJ2-1, with TRBD1 as a possible D gene (5 bases). The TCR was taken from a man younger than 45 in good health and CMV-seronegative. The CDR3 DNA is TGCAGCGTCCTACAGGCGTGGAATGAGCAGTTCTTC. Protein sequence: CSVLQAWNEQFF.